The clone carrying this TCR beta chain was detected ten times or more. The sample belongs to a study of T cell repertoires in cytomegalovirus infection. MiXCR, applied by TCRdb to the reads, yields one record per CDR3 protein. The data hold about 230,000 distinct CDR3 sequences, with approximately 7% observed a single time. V was pared by 2 bases and J by 2 bases, with 8 bases of the junction left unmatched. The CDR3 has 18 amino acids. Germline assignment: CDR1 MNHEY and CDR2 SVGAGI. The clonotype was recovered from a human donor in good health (CMV status not recorded). Some clones in this sample may be carry-over from other donors' samples. The sample comprised PBMCs. This chain joins TRBV6-5 and TRBJ2-6; 8 nucleotides line up with TRBD2. CDR3 in amino acids: CASSYLGTRSPGANVLTF. CDR3 DNA: TGTGCCAGCAGTTACCTCGGGACTAGGTCCCCTGGGGCCAACGTCCTGACTTTC.